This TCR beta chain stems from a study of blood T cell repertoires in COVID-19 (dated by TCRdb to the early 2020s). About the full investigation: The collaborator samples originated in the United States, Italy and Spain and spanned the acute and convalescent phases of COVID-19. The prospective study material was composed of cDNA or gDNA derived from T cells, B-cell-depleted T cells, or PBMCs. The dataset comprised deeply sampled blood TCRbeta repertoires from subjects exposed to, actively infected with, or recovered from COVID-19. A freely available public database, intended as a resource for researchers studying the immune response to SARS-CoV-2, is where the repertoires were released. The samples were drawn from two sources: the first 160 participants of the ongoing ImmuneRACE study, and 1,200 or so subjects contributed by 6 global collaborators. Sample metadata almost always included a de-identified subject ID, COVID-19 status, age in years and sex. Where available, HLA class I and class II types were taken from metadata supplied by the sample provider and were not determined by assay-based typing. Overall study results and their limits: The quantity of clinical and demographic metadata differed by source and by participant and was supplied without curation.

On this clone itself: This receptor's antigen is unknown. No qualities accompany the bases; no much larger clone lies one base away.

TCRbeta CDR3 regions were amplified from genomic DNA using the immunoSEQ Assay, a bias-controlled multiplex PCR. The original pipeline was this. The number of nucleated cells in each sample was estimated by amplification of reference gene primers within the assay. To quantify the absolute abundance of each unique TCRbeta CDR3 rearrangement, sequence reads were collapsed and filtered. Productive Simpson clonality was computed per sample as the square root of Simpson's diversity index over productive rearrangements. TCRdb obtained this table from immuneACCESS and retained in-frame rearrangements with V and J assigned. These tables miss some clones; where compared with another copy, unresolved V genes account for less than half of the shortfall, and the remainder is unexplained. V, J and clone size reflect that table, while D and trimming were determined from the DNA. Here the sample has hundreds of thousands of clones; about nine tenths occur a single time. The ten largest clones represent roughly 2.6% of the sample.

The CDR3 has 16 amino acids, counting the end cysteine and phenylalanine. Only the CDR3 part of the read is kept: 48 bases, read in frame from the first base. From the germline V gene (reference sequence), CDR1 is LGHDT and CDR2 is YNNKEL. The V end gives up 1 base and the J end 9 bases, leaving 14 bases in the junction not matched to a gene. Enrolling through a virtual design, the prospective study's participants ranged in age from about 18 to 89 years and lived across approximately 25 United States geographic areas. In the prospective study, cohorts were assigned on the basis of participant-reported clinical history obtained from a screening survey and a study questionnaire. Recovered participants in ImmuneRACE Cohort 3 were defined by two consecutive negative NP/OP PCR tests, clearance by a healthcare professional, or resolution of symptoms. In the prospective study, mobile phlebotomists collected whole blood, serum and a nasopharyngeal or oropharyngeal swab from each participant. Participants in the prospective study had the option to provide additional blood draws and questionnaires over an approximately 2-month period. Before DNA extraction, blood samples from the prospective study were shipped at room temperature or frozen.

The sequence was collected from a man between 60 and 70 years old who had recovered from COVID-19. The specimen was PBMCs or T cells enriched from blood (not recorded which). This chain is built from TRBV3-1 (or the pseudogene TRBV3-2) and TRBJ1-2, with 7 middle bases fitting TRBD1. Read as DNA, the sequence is TGTGCCAGCAGCCAAGTCGGCCAGACGTTACAGGGGCGCTACACCTTC. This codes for CASSQVGQTLQGRYTF.